A single T cell receptor (beta chain) is shown here with its context. There is no known antigen for this receptor. No per-base quality is available; no much larger clone lies one base away. The trial excluded patients who had a history of autoimmune disease or were on systemic immunosuppression. Peripheral blood for TCR sequencing was drawn from every dose cohort at baseline, at cycle 4 day 1 and at cycle 7 day 1. The samples were drawn from a first-in-human, open-label, multicenter phase I dose-escalation trial of ivuxolimab. Adults with locally advanced or metastatic head and neck squamous cell, hepatocellular, melanoma or renal cell carcinoma were enrolled in the trial. Before TCR sequencing, CD4+ T cells and CD8+ T cells from peripheral blood were sorted into separate populations. The entry originates in a study of OX40 agonist ivuxolimab in advanced cancers. Regarding the research as a whole: Ivuxolimab was a fully human IgG2 agonistic monoclonal antibody targeting the costimulatory receptor OX40 (CD134). In the dose-escalation cohort, roughly 80% of patients were male, and the mean age was approximately 55 years, with a range of roughly 20 to 79. Of the roughly 51 patients in dose escalation, about 20 had hepatocellular carcinoma, around 15 had melanoma, 9 had renal cell carcinoma and 9 had head and neck cancer. Partial responses occurred in three dose-escalation patients, of whom one had hepatocellular carcinoma and two had cutaneous melanoma. Patients were allowed to have had prior anti-PD-1, anti-PD-L1 or anti-CTLA-4 therapy, and approximately 39% of the dose-escalation patients had been treated with checkpoint inhibitors. The paper describes the monotherapy dose-escalation part (N = 52 patients) of the phase I trial of ivuxolimab. The point of sequencing TCRbeta in the periphery was to test whether ivuxolimab changed TCR sequence diversity and drove clonal T-cell expansion. Intravenous ivuxolimab was administered to patients every 2 weeks at six dose levels: 0.01, 0.1, 0.3, 1.5, 3 and 10 mg/kg.

CDR1 and CDR2, looked up from the germline V gene, are SNHLY and FYNNEI. Its CDR3 holds 14 amino acids, cysteine through phenylalanine. Only CDR3 DNA remains: 42 bases, in frame from the first base. Trimmed from V: 5 bases; trimmed from J: 4 bases; junction bases lacking a gene match: 6. Here is what the overall study found, with its caveats: The antigen specificity of the peripheral T cells that underwent clonal expansion was not determined. Partial responders in the 0.1-3.0 mg/kg groups had among the lowest normalized peripheral clonal expansion, especially among CD8+ T cells. Clonal expansion of both CD4+ and CD8+ blood T cells was observed from baseline to week 6 at doses 0.1 to 3.0 mg/kg. On average, CD8+ T cells showed more expanded clones than CD4+ T cells after ivuxolimab. Low levels of normalized T-cell clonal expansion were also seen in some patients who did not respond.

Genomic DNA was isolated from the sorted cells so that the TCRbeta CDR3 region could be sequenced. TCRbeta CDR3 regions were sequenced using the immunoSEQ Assay. The immuneACCESS repertoire file appears here via TCRdb, limited to in-frame rearrangements. These files lack a portion of the clones; in checked studies, under half of the deficit traces to unresolved V genes, and the cause of the others is not known. This sample is represented by tens of thousands of clones; around nine tenths of them were singletons. In total, the top ten clones hold 0.9% to 1.2% of the sample. The rearranged segments are TRBV2 and TRBJ2-5, with TRBD2 identical over 8 junction bases. The TCR comes from an adult with an advanced solid tumor such as melanoma, head and neck, liver or kidney cancer. The sample consisted of CD4+ or CD8+ T cells sorted from blood, taken in a trial of the OX40 agonist ivuxolimab. The nucleotide sequence reads as follows: TGTGCCAGCAGTCCTCTTCTAGCGGGAGAGACCCAGTACTTC. It encodes CASSPLLAGETQYF.